This TCR beta chain was retrieved from a study of T-cell reconstitution after alpha-beta-depleted transplantation in children. General study findings and limits: At the one-year point after transplant, T-cell counts and TCRbeta diversity were found to come mostly from T cells that had been newly produced.

Using unique molecular identifiers, the investigators prepared the TCRbeta library. Via MiXCR, TCRdb re-called the PCR reads, giving one row per CDR3 protein. The sample lists about 610,000 distinct CDR3 sequences, roughly 27% occurring once. Per germline, CDR1 SEHNR and CDR2 FQNEAQ (reference sequence). This CDR3 comprises 15 residues. Trimming at V came to 5 bases and at J to 1 base, leaving 5 bases not matched to a gene. In regard to this clonotype: Antigen specificity is unknown.

This TCR was sampled from a boy less than two years old with Wiskott-Aldrich syndrome, due to receive a stem cell transplant. This rearrangement joins TRBV7-9 to TRBJ2-5; TRBD2 aligns across 9 bases. The input for sequencing was PBMCs, taken before TCRalphabeta/CD19-depleted stem cell transplant. CDR3 nucleotides: TGTGCCAGCAGCCGAGCGGGAGGTATCCAAGAGACCCAGTACTTC. Protein sequence: CASSRAGGIQETQYF.